The 10 T cell receptor beta chains below were found in one sample sequenced in a study of CD8 T cells in Susac syndrome. With random hexamers, about 0.45 to 1 ug RNA was reverse transcribed. Each CDR3 protein gets one entry after TCRdb re-called the immunoSEQ multiplex PCR reads with MiXCR. The data contain 100,000 to 150,000 distinct CDR3 sequences, 80% to 95% of them singletons. Input material: CD8+ T cells from PBMCs. The receptors here all came from a human donor with multiple sclerosis.

This chain joins TRBV19 and TRBJ2-1, with 7 nucleotides matching TRBD1. Germline CDR1 reads LNHDA; CDR2 reads SQIVND (reference sequence). The CDR3 is made up of 12 amino acids. V lost 11 bases, J lost 5 bases, and 6 bases stayed unmatched. CDR3 protein: CAGSTGNNEQFF. Written as DNA, the CDR3 is TGTGCCGGCTCGACAGGGAACAATGAGCAGTTCTTC.

The chain joins TRBV7-6 to TRBJ2-7; 13 positions agree with TRBD2. V lost 10 bases, J lost 2 bases, and 23 bases stayed unmatched. Germline CDR1 and CDR2: SGHVS and FNYEAQ. This CDR3 comprises 20 residues. CDR3 sequence reads: CATQSFPLAGGPMGPYEQYV. DNA of the CDR3: TGTGCCACCCAAAGCTTCCCACTAGCGGGAGGGCCAATGGGCCCCTACGAGCAGTACGTC.

This rearrangement joins TRBV13 to TRBJ1-2, with D maybe TRBD1 (5 bases). Germline CDR1 and CDR2: PRHDT and FYEKMQ (reference sequence). V dropped 3 bases and J dropped 6 bases, with 17 bases sitting between them. The CDR3 is 15 residues long. CDR3 residues: CASSLGGAPLDGYTF. The CDR3 region has the DNA TGTGCCAGCAGCTTGGGTGGGGCGCCCCTGGATGGCTACACCTTC. The entire variable domain, with the rest obtained from reference TRBV13 and TRBJ1-2, is as follows: AAGVIQSPRHLIKEKRETATLKCYPIPRHDTVYWYQQGPGQDPQFLISFYEKMQSDKGSIPDRFSAQQFSDYHSELNMSSLELGDSALYFCASSLGGAPLDGYTFGSGTRLTVV.

The gene calls are TRBV7-9 and TRBJ2-1; tentative D call: TRBD1 (6 bases). The CDR3 is made up of 18 amino acids. Per germline, CDR1 SEHNR and CDR2 FQNEAQ (reference sequence). V gave up 7 bases and J gave up 3 bases, with 25 bases separating them. The CDR3 here is CASTTAGRTQGFYNEQFF. The CDR3 DNA sequence: TGTGCCAGCACCACCGCCGGCAGAACCCAGGGGTTCTACAATGAGCAGTTCTTC. The variable domain in full, with the rest retrieved from reference TRBV7-9 and TRBJ2-1, is DTGVSQNPRHKITKRGQNVTFRCDPISEHNRLYWYRQTLGQGPEFLTYFQNEAQLEKSRLLSDRFSAERPKGSFSTLEIQRTEQGDSAMYLCASTTAGRTQGFYNEQFFGPGTRLTVL.

V and J are TRBV4-1 and TRBJ2-7; perhaps TRBD1 as D (5 bases). The CDR3 runs to 14 residues. V lost 1 base to trimming and J lost 1 base, with 8 bases between them. Germline-derived CDR1 and CDR2 are MGHRA and YSYEKL. CDR3 protein: CASSQGDSSYEQYF. The CDR3 nucleotides read TGCGCCAGCAGCCAAGGTGACAGTTCCTACGAGCAGTACTTC.

V usage is TRBV7-2 and J usage is TRBJ2-1; D gene ambiguous. V was cut by 4 bases and J by 3 bases, with 16 bases left in between. CDR3 length: 16 residues. Germline CDR1 SGHTA, CDR2 FQGNSA. Written as DNA, the CDR3 is TGTGCCAGCAGCTCCCCTTGGGTGGGGATCTACAATGAGCAGTTCTTC. Residues: CASSSPWVGIYNEQFF. The full variable domain, completed using reference TRBV7-2 and TRBJ2-1, is GAGVSQSPSNKVTEKGKDVELRCDPISGHTALYWYRQSLGQGLEFLIYFQGNSAPDKSGLPSDRFSAERTGGSVSTLTIQRTQQEDSAVYLCASSSPWVGIYNEQFFGPGTRLTVL.

This chain joins TRBV3-1 and TRBJ1-1, with a weak D call TRBD1 (5 bases). V dropped 4 bases and J dropped 7 bases, with 13 bases sitting between them. The CDR3 length is 13 residues. Germline V gene lookup returns CDR1 LGHDT and CDR2 YNNKEL (reference sequence). CDR3 bases: TGTGCCAGCAGCCTCAAAGGGGAGTATGAAGCTTTCTTT. Its translation: CASSLKGEYEAFF.

The chain recombines TRBV6-5 with TRBJ2-1, with TRBD1 matching 10 bases. The CDR3 extends over 15 amino acids. CDR1 MNHEY and CDR2 SVGAGI come from the germline V gene. J gave up 5 bases and V 4 bases, and 5 bases lay outside the gene matches. The CDR3 DNA follows: TGTGCCAGCAGTTGGGGGACAGGGGCAAACAATGAGCAGTTCTTC. Translation: CASSWGTGANNEQFF.

The chain joins TRBV25-1 to TRBJ2-3; TRBD1 matches 10 bases. Unmatched junction bases numbered 6, after V lost 1 base and J lost 2 bases. Germline assignment: CDR1 MGHDK and CDR2 SYGVNS. The CDR3 runs 17 residues. This chain's CDR3 is CASSEWGQGSFTDTQYF. The CDR3 DNA reads TGTGCCAGCAGTGAATGGGGACAGGGGTCCTTCACAGATACGCAGTATTTT.

The V and J genes are TRBV30 and TRBJ1-1, with a weak D call TRBD1 (6 bases). The V end was cut by 4 bases, the J end by 2 bases, with 20 bases between. CDR3 length equals 16 residues. Per the germline V gene, CDR1 is GTSNPN and CDR2 is SVGIG (reference sequence). The CDR3 loop is CAWTGPWGRGNTEAFF. The DNA of the CDR3 is TGTGCCTGGACGGGACCTTGGGGCAGGGGTAACACTGAAGCTTTCTTT.